The 24 T cell receptor beta chains in this list originate from one sample, sequenced in a study of CD8+ T cells in alopecia areata. Treatment denoted: oral pan-JAK inhibitor, 5-10 mg twice daily. Extracted RNA was reverse transcribed, and the resulting cDNA served as sequencing template. Profiling relied on immunoSEQ multiplex PCR, and the TCRdb table lists in-frame clones only, not all of them. The table shows more than 200,000 clones, with roughly 40% occurring only once. Material: CD4+ T cells sorted from blood, obtained around week 37, from a patient treated with tofacitinib. These receptors were collected from a human donor with alopecia areata.

This clone was detected only a few times. This chain joins TRBV7-2 and TRBJ1-3, with D possibly TRBD1 on 6 matching bases. Germline CDR1 SGHTA, CDR2 FQGNSA. The CDR3 contains 14 residues. V lost 1 base to trimming and J lost 8 bases, with 12 bases between them. In nucleotides, the CDR3 is TGTGCCAGCAGCTTAGGTTCAGGGGTGGACACCATATATTTT. Its protein product is CASSLGSGVDTIYF.

The chain uses TRBV7-9 and TRBJ2-7, with a tentative D call TRBD2 (6 bases). Germline loops: CDR1 SEHNR, CDR2 FQNEAQ (reference sequence). The germline V and J ends were trimmed by 5 bases and 6 bases, with 17 bases remaining between them. This CDR3 comprises 14 residues. For the CDR3, the DNA is TGTGCCAGCAGCCTTTCGGGGGACCTGCGCGAGCAGTACTTC. It yields the protein CASSLSGDLREQYF. Based on the CDR3 plus reference TRBV7-9 and TRBJ2-7, the full variable domain is DTGVSQNPRHKITKRGQNVTFRCDPISEHNRLYWYRQTLGQGPEFLTYFQNEAQLEKSRLLSDRFSAERPKGSFSTLEIQRTEQGDSAMYLCASSLSGDLREQYFGPGTRLTVT.

At least ten counts were recorded for this clone. This chain links TRBV7-2 with TRBJ2-1; D is tentatively TRBD1 or TRBD2 (6 bases each). Germline values: CDR1 SGHTA, CDR2 FQGNSA. The V end was cut by 5 bases, the J end by 13 bases, with 15 bases between. The CDR3 is 12 amino acids. The DNA of the CDR3 is TGTGCCAGCAGCCCCCAAGGGGGAGGTCAGTTCTTC. Its translation: CASSPQGGGQFF. The full variable domain, rest sourced from reference TRBV7-2 and TRBJ2-1, is GAGVSQSPSNKVTEKGKDVELRCDPISGHTALYWYRQSLGQGLEFLIYFQGNSAPDKSGLPSDRFSAERTGGSVSTLTIQRTQQEDSAVYLCASSPQGGGQFFGPGTRLTVL.

CDR3 DNA: TGTGCCAGCAGCTTTGGCGGAGGGACCTACAATGAGCAGTTCTTC. This gives the protein CASSFGGGTYNEQFF. This chain joins TRBV7-2 and TRBJ2-1, with a weak D call TRBD2 (6 bases). This CDR3 is 15 amino acids long. Germline V gene sequence: CDR1 SGHTA, CDR2 FQGNSA. Trimming took off 3 bases at V and 2 bases at J, with 11 bases between the two ends.

This clone was detected a few times. The CDR3 nucleotides are TGTGCCAGCAGTTTTCTCGCGGGAGGACCAGATACGCAGTATTTT. Protein sequence: CASSFLAGGPDTQYF. The chain joins TRBV28 to TRBJ2-3; TRBD2 agrees at 8 bases. Trimming removed 3 bases from V and 4 bases from J; junction bases left unmatched: 6. Per germline, CDR1 MDHEN and CDR2 SYDVKM. The CDR3 is 15 residues long.

The chain links TRBV12-5 to TRBJ2-2, with no clear D. Germline CDR1 is LGHNT and CDR2 is FRNRAP. There are 13 residues in the CDR3. V was pared by 3 bases and J by 3 bases, with 5 bases between. The CDR3 loop reads CASGLDDTGELFF. In nucleotides, the CDR3 is TGTGCTAGTGGTTTAGACGACACCGGGGAGCTGTTTTTT.

This chain joins TRBV30 and TRBJ2-1, with D unclear. The CDR3 has 14 residues. The germline CDR1 and CDR2 sequences are GTSNPN and SVGIG (reference sequence). Trimming removed 2 bases at V and 5 bases at J, with 13 bases between. The CDR3 loop reads CAWSLWSGDNEQFF. CDR3 DNA sequence: TGTGCCTGGAGTCTCTGGAGTGGAGACAATGAGCAGTTCTTC.

This clone was observed a few times. This chain links TRBV28 with TRBJ2-7; D is uncertain. The CDR3 loop spans 13 amino acids. With 7 bases removed from V and 2 bases from J, the gap between germline ends came to 12 bases. From germline, CDR1 is MDHEN and CDR2 SYDVKM. This chain's CDR3 is CASNPQETYEQYF. DNA of the CDR3: TGTGCCAGCAATCCCCAAGAGACCTACGAGCAGTACTTC.

On this clone: One base away lies a much larger clone, so this may be a sequencing read error. CDR3 in amino acids: CASSWTGGYEQYF. The DNA of the CDR3 is TGCGCCAGCAGCTGGACAGGGGGCTACGAGCAGTACTTC. The chain combines TRBV5-1 with TRBJ2-7; 10 bases are a match to TRBD1. The germline V gene encodes CDR1 SGHRS and CDR2 YFSETQ. V lost 3 bases, J lost 3 bases, and 0 bases stayed unmatched. The CDR3 is made up of 13 amino acids.

This sequence joins TRBV27 and TRBJ1-2; no reliable D call. CDR3 length: 14 residues. Per germline, CDR1 MNHEY and CDR2 SMNVEV (reference sequence). Trimming left V 2 bases short and J 3 bases short, with 10 bases between. The CDR3 region is CASSLKAAYYGYTF. The CDR3 DNA reads as TGTGCCAGCAGTTTAAAGGCGGCCTACTATGGCTACACCTTC.

This chain connects TRBV6-5 to TRBJ2-1, with 11 bases lining up with TRBD2. The CDR3 has 14 residues. Germline values: CDR1 MNHEY, CDR2 SVGAGI. Germline trimming cut 8 bases from V and 8 bases from J; bases unmatched to any gene: 8. The CDR3 DNA sequence: TGTGCCAGCCGTAGGACTAGCGGGTTCCATGAGCAGTTCTTC. Protein sequence: CASRRTSGFHEQFF.

This clone has more than one count but fewer than ten. The chain joins TRBV7-2 to TRBJ2-2, with 8 bases matching TRBD2. This CDR3 has 14 amino acids. Trimming took 5 bases from V and 6 from J; bases not matched to a gene: 5. The germline CDR1 and CDR2 sequences are SGHTA and FQGNSA. The CDR3 sequence: CASSQPREAGELFF. CDR3 sequence (DNA): TGTGCCAGCAGCCAACCGCGGGAGGCCGGGGAGCTGTTTTTT.

This sequence joins TRBV7-9 and TRBJ2-5; TRBD2 might be the D (6 bases). CDR1 is SEHNR, CDR2 FQNEAQ, per germline (reference sequence). The CDR3 totals 14 residues. The V end lost 5 bases, the J end lost 2 bases, and 12 bases lay between the germline ends. The CDR3 DNA reads as TGTGCCAGCAGCCGCCTGGGGGGTCAAGAGACCCAGTACTTC. Protein sequence: CASSRLGGQETQYF.

This clone was observed many times. This chain connects TRBV7-9 to TRBJ2-7; D gene unclear. Germline-derived CDR1 and CDR2 are SEHNR and FQNEAQ (reference sequence). This CDR3 has 16 residues. Deletions cut 1 base from V and 6 bases from J, with 19 bases between. CDR3 sequence (DNA): TGTGCCAGCAGCTTAGTTGGCTATTCAGTGGCCCCCGAGCAGTACTTC. Translating gives CASSLVGYSVAPEQYF. The whole variable domain, remainder taken from reference TRBV7-9 and TRBJ2-7, is DTGVSQNPRHKITKRGQNVTFRCDPISEHNRLYWYRQTLGQGPEFLTYFQNEAQLEKSRLLSDRFSAERPKGSFSTLEIQRTEQGDSAMYLCASSLVGYSVAPEQYFGPGTRLTVT.

Only a few counts were recorded for this clone. This chain links TRBV29-1 with TRBJ2-4; TRBD1 is a possible D gene (5 bases). Deletions cut 7 bases from V and 5 bases from J, with 12 bases between. This CDR3 contains 12 residues. Germline V gives CDR1 SQVTM, CDR2 ANQGSEA. The CDR3 DNA sequence: TGCAGCGCAACACAGGTCCAAAACATTCAGTACTTC. Its translation: CSATQVQNIQYF.

This chain uses TRBV27 with TRBJ2-6; tentatively, D is TRBD1 or TRBD2 (5 bases each). This CDR3 spans 19 amino acids. From germline, CDR1 is MNHEY and CDR2 SMNVEV (reference sequence). V lost 5 bases, J lost 0 bases, and 20 bases lay in between. This chain's CDR3 is CASSLLPGPPNSGANVLTF. The CDR3 bases are TGTGCCAGCAGTCTACTTCCGGGACCCCCCAACTCTGGGGCCAACGTCCTGACTTTC.

The V and J genes are TRBV30 and TRBJ2-1; 10 bases match TRBD2. The CDR3 extends over 16 amino acids. Germline values: CDR1 GTSNPN, CDR2 SVGIG (reference sequence). V dropped 4 bases and J dropped 4; count of bases not matched to a gene: 10. Here the CDR3 reads CAWNRALAGAYNEQFF. The CDR3 DNA follows: TGTGCCTGGAACCGGGCCCTAGCGGGAGCTTACAATGAGCAGTTCTTC.

This chain joins TRBV6-6 and TRBJ2-3; D is unclear. Trimming stripped 5 bases from V and 0 bases from J, with 6 bases between. This CDR3 contains 13 residues. Germline V gene lookup returns CDR1 MNHNY and CDR2 SVGAGI (reference sequence). The DNA for the CDR3 is TGTGCCAGCAGTCCCGGGAGCACAGATACGCAGTATTTT. As protein: CASSPGSTDTQYF.

CDR3 in DNA: TGTGCCAGTAGTATAGCCTACAATGAGCAGTTCTTC. Its protein is CASSIAYNEQFF. The chain joins TRBV19 to TRBJ2-1; D gene ambiguous. Deletions cut 1 base from V and 2 bases from J, with 0 bases between. The CDR3 length is 12 residues. Germline V gene data show CDR1 as LNHDA and CDR2 as SQIVND (reference sequence).

The chain couples TRBV30 to TRBJ1-4; TRBD1 matches 9 bases. The CDR3 covers 16 residues. V shed 8 bases and J 4 bases; nucleotides not matched to a gene: 14. Germline CDR1 is GTSNPN and CDR2 is SVGIG (reference sequence). The CDR3: CATQQGAGAGNEKLFF. CDR3 coding DNA: TGTGCCACTCAACAGGGGGCAGGTGCCGGTAATGAAAAACTGTTTTTT. Based on the CDR3 plus reference TRBV30 and TRBJ1-4, the full variable domain is SQTIHQWPATLVQPVGSPLSLECTVEGTSNPNLYWYRQAAGRGLQLLFYSVGIGQISSEVPQNLSASRPQDRQFILSSKKLLLSDSGFYLCATQQGAGAGNEKLFFGSGTQLSVL.

This clone was seen a few times. This sequence joins TRBV29-1 and TRBJ2-7; perhaps TRBD1 as D (5 bases). The ends were cut back, 1 base at V and 5 bases at J, with 15 bases in the middle. CDR1 is SQVTM and CDR2 is ANQGSEA in the germline V gene. The length of the CDR3 is 14 residues. The CDR3 sequence is CSVEVPIRGNEQYF. The DNA of the CDR3 is TGCAGCGTTGAAGTCCCCATAAGGGGTAACGAGCAGTACTTC.

There are a few counts of this clone. This chain links TRBV20-1 with TRBJ1-2; a possible D gene is TRBD1 (5 bases). Germline V gene lookup returns CDR1 DFQATT and CDR2 SNEGSKA (reference sequence). The CDR3 has 11 amino acids. V dropped 5 bases and J dropped 8 bases, with 12 bases sitting between them. The CDR3 loop is CSAGGVQGYTF. The DNA of the CDR3 is TGCAGTGCTGGAGGGGTACAAGGCTACACCTTC.

This clone was counted ten times or more. The rearrangement joins TRBV5-4 to TRBJ2-3; possibly TRBD2 for D (6 bases). The CDR3 is 13 amino acids. V was clipped by 2 bases and J by 11 bases, with 15 bases between them. Germline V CDR1 and CDR2: SGHNT, YYREEE (reference sequence). The CDR3 nucleotides are TGTGCCAGCAGCTTCGCTAGCGCCCGGGAGCAGTATTTT. Its protein product is CASSFASAREQYF.

This chain joins TRBV7-8 and TRBJ2-5, with 9 bases fitting TRBD2. CDR1 is SGHVS, CDR2 FQNEAQ, per germline. CDR3 length: 16 residues. V was pared by 5 bases and J by 2 bases, with 9 bases of the junction left unmatched. The CDR3 nucleotides read TGTGCCAGCAGCCCCGGGAGGCTAGCGGGACAAGAGACCCAGTACTTC. The encoded protein is CASSPGRLAGQETQYF.